This T cell receptor (beta chain) was documented in a study of CD8 T cells in ankylosing spondylitis. General study results and limits: Researchers reportedly found disease-linked clones significantly enriched in matched ankylosing spondylitis synovial fluid. Within peripheral blood, clones linked to disease were CD8+ and relatively rare. Past research had described some motif variants in reactive arthritis synovial fluid and blood.

This CDR3 contains 14 residues. Germline values: CDR1 SQVTM, CDR2 ANQGSEA. V was pared by 4 bases and J by 4 bases, with 17 bases between. The table lists this clonotype with a few counts. Its specificity is not known. It was by quantitative 5'-RACE with molecular barcodes that TCR beta libraries were made. In TCRdb, the 5' RACE reads were re-called with MiXCR into one record per CDR3 protein. The sample yields 250,000 to 300,000 distinct CDR3 sequences, about 20% seen once. Specimen: blood, either unsorted or a sorted T cell fraction (not recorded which). The gene calls are TRBV29-1 and TRBJ2-7; maybe TRBD2 (7 bases). This clonotype was sampled from a male donor with ankylosing spondylitis or in good health (not recorded which). The CDR3 loop is CSVGGGPLGYEQYF. CDR3 coding DNA: TGCAGCGTTGGGGGGGGGCCTCTGGGGTACGAGCAGTACTTC.